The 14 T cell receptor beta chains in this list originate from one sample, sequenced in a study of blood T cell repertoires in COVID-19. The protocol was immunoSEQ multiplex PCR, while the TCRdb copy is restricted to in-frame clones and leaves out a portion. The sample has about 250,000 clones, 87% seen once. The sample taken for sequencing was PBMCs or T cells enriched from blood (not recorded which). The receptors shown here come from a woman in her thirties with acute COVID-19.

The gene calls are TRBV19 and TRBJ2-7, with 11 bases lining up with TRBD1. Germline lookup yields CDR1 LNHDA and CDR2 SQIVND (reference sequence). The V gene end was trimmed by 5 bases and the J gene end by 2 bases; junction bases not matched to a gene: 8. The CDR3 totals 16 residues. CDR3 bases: TGTGCCAGTAGTTCTTCAGGACAGGGGGCCCCCTACGAGCAGTACTTC. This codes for CASSSSGQGAPYEQYF.

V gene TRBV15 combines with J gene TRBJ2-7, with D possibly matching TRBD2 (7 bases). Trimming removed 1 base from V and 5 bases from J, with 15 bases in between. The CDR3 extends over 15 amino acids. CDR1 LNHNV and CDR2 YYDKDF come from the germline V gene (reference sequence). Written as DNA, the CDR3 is TGTGCCACCAGCAGAGTAGGGGGGGTATTGAACGAGCAGTACTTC. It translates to CATSRVGGVLNEQYF.

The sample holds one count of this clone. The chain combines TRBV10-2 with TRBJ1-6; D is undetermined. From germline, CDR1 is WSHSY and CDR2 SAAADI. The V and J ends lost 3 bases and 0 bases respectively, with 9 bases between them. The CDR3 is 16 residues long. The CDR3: CASSDPHSSYNSPLHF. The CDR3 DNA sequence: TGCGCCAGCAGTGACCCTCATAGCTCCTATAATTCACCCCTCCACTTT.

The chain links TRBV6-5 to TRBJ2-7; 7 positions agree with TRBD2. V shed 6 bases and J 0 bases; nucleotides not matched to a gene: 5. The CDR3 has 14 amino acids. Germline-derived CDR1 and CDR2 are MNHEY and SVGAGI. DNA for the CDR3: TGTGCCAGCAGACCAGCGGGGAGCTCCTACGAGCAGTACTTC. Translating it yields CASRPAGSSYEQYF.

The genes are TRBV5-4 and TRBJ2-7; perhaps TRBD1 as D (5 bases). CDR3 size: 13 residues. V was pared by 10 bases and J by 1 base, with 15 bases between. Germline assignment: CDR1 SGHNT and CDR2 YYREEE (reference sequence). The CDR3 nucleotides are TGTGCCTATCATGATAGGGGATCCTACGAGCAGTACTTC. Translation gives CAYHDRGSYEQYF.

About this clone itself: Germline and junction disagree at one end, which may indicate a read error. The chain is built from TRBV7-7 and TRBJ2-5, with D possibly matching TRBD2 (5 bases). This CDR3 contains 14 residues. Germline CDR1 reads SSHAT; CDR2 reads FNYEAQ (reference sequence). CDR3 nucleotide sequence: TGTGCTAGCAGCCTAGGGCCTCGCGGGGAGACCCAGTACTTC. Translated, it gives CASSLGPRGETQYF. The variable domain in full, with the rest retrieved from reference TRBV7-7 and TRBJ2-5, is GAGVSQSPRYKVTKRGQDVTLRCDPISSHATLYWYQQALGQGPEFLTYFNYEAQPDKSGLPSDRFSAERPEGSISTLTIQRTEQRDSAMYRCASSLGPRGETQYFGPGTRLLVL.

Here the CDR3 reads CSASNPGDTEAFF. The CDR3 DNA reads TGCAGTGCTAGTAATCCAGGGGACACTGAAGCTTTCTTT. This chain uses TRBV20-1 with TRBJ1-1; perhaps TRBD1 as D (6 bases). Germline assignment: CDR1 DFQATT and CDR2 SNEGSKA (reference sequence). Trimming removed 3 bases from V and 3 bases from J, with 11 bases in between. CDR3 size: 13 residues.

This CDR3 is CASSLARLAGGLGEQFF. CDR3 bases: TGTGCCAGCAGCTTAGCCCGATTAGCGGGGGGGTTAGGAGAGCAGTTCTTC. The chain recombines TRBV7-8 with TRBJ2-1, with TRBD2 identical over 11 bases. This CDR3 region has 17 residues. The ends lost 0 bases at V and 10 bases at J; junction bases unmatched: 11. Germline V gives CDR1 SGHVS, CDR2 FQNEAQ.

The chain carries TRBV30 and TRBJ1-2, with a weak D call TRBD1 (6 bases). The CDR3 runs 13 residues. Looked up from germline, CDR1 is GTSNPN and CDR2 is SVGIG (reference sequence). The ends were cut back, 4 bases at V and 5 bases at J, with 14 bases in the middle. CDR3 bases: TGTGCCTGGACTCCCTCAGGGGAGTATGGCTACACCTTC. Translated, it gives CAWTPSGEYGYTF.

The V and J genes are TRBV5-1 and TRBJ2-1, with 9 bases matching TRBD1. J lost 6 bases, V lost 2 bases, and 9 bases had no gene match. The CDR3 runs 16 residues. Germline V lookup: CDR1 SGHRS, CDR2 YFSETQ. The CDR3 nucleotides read TGCGCCAGCAGCTTCGTTGGACAGGGGTACGGCAATGAGCAGTTCTTC. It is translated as CASSFVGQGYGNEQFF. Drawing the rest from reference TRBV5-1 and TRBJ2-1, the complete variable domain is KAGVTQTPRYLIKTRGQQVTLSCSPISGHRSVSWYQQTPGQGLQFLFEYFSETQRNKGNFPGRFSGRQFSNSRSEMNVSTLELGDSALYLCASSFVGQGYGNEQFFGPGTRLTVL.

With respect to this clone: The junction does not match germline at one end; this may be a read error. The DNA of the CDR3 is TGTGCCAACAGTGGGGGCGCAGGGAAGCAGTACTTC. This codes for CANSGGAGKQYF. This chain uses TRBV2 with TRBJ2-7, with a possible D match to TRBD1 (6 bases). This CDR3 contains 12 residues. CDR1 SNHLY and CDR2 FYNNEI come from the germline V gene.

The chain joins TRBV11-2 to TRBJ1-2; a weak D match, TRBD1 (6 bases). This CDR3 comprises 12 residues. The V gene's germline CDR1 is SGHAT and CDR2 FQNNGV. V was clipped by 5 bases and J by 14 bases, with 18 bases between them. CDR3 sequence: CASSPDPTGSTF. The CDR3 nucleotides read TGTGCCAGCAGCCCCGACCCGACAGGTTCGACCTTC.

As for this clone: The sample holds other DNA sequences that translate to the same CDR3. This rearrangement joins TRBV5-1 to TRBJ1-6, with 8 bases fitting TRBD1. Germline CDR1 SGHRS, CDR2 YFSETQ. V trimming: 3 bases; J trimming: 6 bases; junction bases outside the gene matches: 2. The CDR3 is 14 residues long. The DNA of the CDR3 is TGCGCCAGCAGCTCTGGACAGGGTAATTCACCCCTCCACTTT. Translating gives CASSSGQGNSPLHF.

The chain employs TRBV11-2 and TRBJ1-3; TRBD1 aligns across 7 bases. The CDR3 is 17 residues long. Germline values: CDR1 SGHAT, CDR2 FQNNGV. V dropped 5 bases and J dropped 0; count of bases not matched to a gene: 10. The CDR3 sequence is CASSLRDSKSSGNTIYF. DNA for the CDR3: TGTGCCAGCAGCCTGAGGGACAGCAAGAGCTCTGGAAACACCATATATTTT.